Listed below are T cell receptor beta chains from one sample, sequenced in a study of Ad26.COV2.S vaccination and SARS-CoV-2 variants. Only in-frame clones appear in the TCRdb table, and some are missing; sequencing was by immunoSEQ multiplex PCR. This sample has roughly 350,000 clones; roughly 91% occur once, and the top ten carry approximately 5%. The source material was peripheral blood, sampled in a trial of Ad26.COV2.S vaccine versus placebo. The receptors were gathered from a person between 18 and 60 years old who received the Ad26.COV2.S COVID-19 vaccine or a placebo. The CDR3 runs from the conserved cysteine through the conserved F or W. The order of the fields is J gene, V gene, D gene, CDR3 length, clone size, CDR3 protein, CDR3 DNA. The D gene is left open where the match is weak. Clone size, where shown, is once, few, many, or a class for clones that have expanded.

>TRBJ2-3|TRBV27|NA|14|once
CASSLGGGTDTQYF
TGTGCCAGCAGTTTAGGGGGTGGGACAGATACGCAGTATTTT
>TRBJ1-1|TRBV4-3|TRBD1|16|NA
CASSPGPGQMNTEAFF
TGCGCCAGCAGCCCAGGACCGGGACAGATGAACACTGAAGCTTTCTTT
>TRBJ1-6|TRBV7-8|NA|15|NA
CASSLGGQASSPLHF
TGTGCCAGCAGCTTAGGGGGGCAGGCGAGTTCACCCCTCCACTTT
>TRBJ1-2|TRBV30|NA|12|NA
CAWSVGGYGYTF
TGTGCCTGGAGTGTCGGGGGTTATGGCTACACCTTC
>TRBJ2-7|TRBV28|TRBD1|15|NA
CASSRAGDRSYEQYF
TGTGCCAGCAGCCGGGCTGGGGACAGGTCCTACGAGCAGTACTTC
>TRBJ2-5|TRBV6-2/TRBV6-3|TRBD2|16|NA
CASSGRTSGMVETQYF
TGTGCCAGCAGTGGAAGGACTAGCGGGATGGTAGAGACCCAGTACTTC
>TRBJ2-2|TRBV7-3|NA|14|NA
CASSLTTNTGELFF
TGTGCCAGCAGCTTAACGACGAACACCGGGGAGCTGTTTTTT
>TRBJ2-2|TRBV7-2|NA|15|NA
CASSLTRGVTGELFF
TGTGCCAGCAGCTTAACCAGGGGGGTCACCGGGGAGCTGTTTTTT
>TRBJ1-1|TRBV6-2/TRBV6-3|TRBD1|15|NA
CASSDPGQGDTEAFF
TGTGCCAGCAGCGATCCGGGACAGGGGGACACTGAAGCTTTCTTT
>TRBJ2-2|TRBV29-1|TRBD2|13|once
CSAERGKGRELFF
TGCAGCGCCGAGCGGGGCAAAGGCCGGGAGCTGTTTTTT
>TRBJ2-7|TRBV27|NA|16|once
CASSRLVGIGSYEQYF
TGTGCCAGCAGTCGGCTTGTCGGGATTGGTTCCTACGAGCAGTACTTC
>TRBJ2-1|TRBV7-2|NA|15|NA
CASTFHSGNYNEQFF
TGTGCCAGCACCTTCCACTCAGGAAACTACAATGAGCAGTTCTTC
>TRBJ2-7|TRBV12-2|NA|14|NA
CASRLTGLRGEQYF
TGTGCAAGTCGCTTAACAGGGCTGCGTGGCGAGCAGTACTTC
>TRBJ2-5|TRBV10-2|NA|14|NA
CASSGVAVQETQYF
TGCGCCAGCAGTGGTGTTGCGGTCCAAGAGACCCAGTACTTC